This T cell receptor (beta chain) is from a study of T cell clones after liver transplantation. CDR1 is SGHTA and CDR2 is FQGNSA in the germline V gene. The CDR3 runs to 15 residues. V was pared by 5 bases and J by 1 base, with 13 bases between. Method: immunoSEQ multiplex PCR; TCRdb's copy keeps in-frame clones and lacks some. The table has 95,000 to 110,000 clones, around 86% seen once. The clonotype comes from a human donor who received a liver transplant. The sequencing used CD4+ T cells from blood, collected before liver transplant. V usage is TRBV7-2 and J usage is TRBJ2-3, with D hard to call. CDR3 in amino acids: CASSRARTRTDTQYF. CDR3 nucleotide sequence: TGTGCCAGCAGCCGTGCCCGGACCCGCACAGATACGCAGTATTTT. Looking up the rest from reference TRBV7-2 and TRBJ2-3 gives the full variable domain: GAGVSQSPSNKVTEKGKDVELRCDPISGHTALYWYRQSLGQGLEFLIYFQGNSAPDKSGLPSDRFSAERTGGSVSTLTIQRTQQEDSAVYLCASSRARTRTDTQYFGPGTRLTVL.